These 21 T cell receptor beta chains originate from one sample sequenced in a study of blood T cell repertoires in COVID-19. Only in-frame clones appear in the TCRdb table, and some are missing; sequencing was by immunoSEQ multiplex PCR. The sample records some 200,000 clones, about 88% being singletons. The specimen sequenced was PBMCs or T cells enriched from blood (not recorded which). The receptors here all came from a woman aged 30 to 39 who had recovered from COVID-19.

This clone was seen once. This sequence joins TRBV6-5 and TRBJ1-1; D is unclear. Germline CDR1 reads MNHEY; CDR2 reads SVGAGI. The CDR3 covers 13 residues. V lost 6 bases to trimming and J lost 0 bases, with 8 bases between them. The CDR3 sequence is CASRRSMNTEAFF. CDR3 in DNA: TGTGCCAGCAGACGAAGCATGAACACTGAAGCTTTCTTT.

The V gene is TRBV5-1, the J gene TRBJ1-4, with D possibly being TRBD1 (5 bases). From germline, CDR1 is SGHRS and CDR2 YFSETQ. The V end lost 5 bases, the J end lost 7 bases, and 15 bases lay between the germline ends. The CDR3 loop spans 14 amino acids. This chain's CDR3 is CASSTGTLREKLFF. As DNA, the CDR3 is TGCGCCAGCAGTACCGGGACTCTACGTGAAAAACTGTTTTTT.

V gene TRBV27 combines with J gene TRBJ2-5; 10 bases map to TRBD2. This CDR3 is 15 amino acids long. CDR1 MNHEY and CDR2 SMNVEV come from the germline V gene (reference sequence). Trimming removed 5 bases from V and 2 bases from J; junction bases left unmatched: 5. CDR3 nucleotide sequence: TGTGCCAGCAGTAGTAGCGGGGGGAATCAAGAGACCCAGTACTTC. Translated, it gives CASSSSGGNQETQYF.

The CDR3 DNA sequence: TGTGCCACCAGCCCCAACACTGGAAACACCATATATTTT. It yields the protein CATSPNTGNTIYF. The chain combines TRBV24-1 with TRBJ1-3; D is unclear. Trimming left V 7 bases short and J 2 bases short, with 8 bases between. The V gene's germline CDR1 is KGHDR and CDR2 SFDVKD. CDR3 length: 13 residues.

The V and J genes are TRBV6-5 and TRBJ2-1, with D perhaps matching TRBD2 (5 bases). The V end lost 2 bases, the J end lost 6 bases, and 8 bases lay between the germline ends. Germline assignment: CDR1 MNHEY and CDR2 SVGAGI. CDR3 length equals 13 residues. The CDR3 DNA is TGTGCCAGCAGTTACGGGCTAGCCAATGAGCAGTTCTTC. Protein sequence: CASSYGLANEQFF.

This clone has just one count. CDR3 coding DNA: TGTGCCAGCAGCTTGCCAGACTACTCTGGAAACACCATATATTTT. Amino acid sequence: CASSLPDYSGNTIYF. The chain employs TRBV5-8 and TRBJ1-3; no firm D call. This CDR3 contains 15 residues. Trimming shortened V by 1 base and J by 0 bases, and 8 bases separated the two germline ends. Per the germline V gene, CDR1 is SGHTS and CDR2 is YDEGEE.

The chain links TRBV9 to TRBJ2-5; perhaps TRBD1 as D (6 bases). The CDR3 sequence is 14 residues long. CDR1 and CDR2 from the germline V gene are SGDLS and YYNGEE. V shed 6 bases and J shed 4 bases, with 16 bases lying between them. CDR3 DNA sequence: TGTGCCAGCACCGGCGGTGGGGGCCTAGAGACCCAGTACTTC. Translation: CASTGGGGLETQYF.

The rearrangement joins TRBV12-3 or TRBV12-4 to TRBJ2-1; D possibly corresponds to TRBD1 (6 bases). V shed 6 bases and J shed 6 bases, with 12 bases lying between them. This CDR3 comprises 13 residues. The CDR3 coding sequence is TGTGCCAGCAGCCCCGACAGGAGCAATGAGCAGTTCTTC. The encoded protein is CASSPDRSNEQFF.

This chain links TRBV27 with TRBJ1-6; D possibly corresponds to TRBD1 (6 bases). Trimming removed 6 bases from V and 4 bases from J, with 10 bases in between. CDR3 length equals 14 residues. Looked up from germline, CDR1 is MNHEY and CDR2 is SMNVEV (reference sequence). This CDR3 reads CASSPGQYNSPLHF. The CDR3 nucleotides read TGTGCCAGCAGCCCCGGACAGTATAATTCACCCCTCCACTTT.

The chain carries TRBV15 and TRBJ2-1, with D possibly TRBD2 on 5 matching bases. Deletions cut 6 bases from V and 9 bases from J, with 18 bases between. From germline, CDR1 is LNHNV and CDR2 YYDKDF (reference sequence). The CDR3 consists of 14 residues. CDR3 in amino acids: CATRGPTEGFEQFF. In DNA, the CDR3 is TGTGCCACCAGGGGCCCTACAGAGGGTTTTGAGCAGTTCTTC.

Here the CDR3 DNA reads TGTGCCAGCAGTTGGTTGGGGACAGGGAAGGGCGATGAGCAGTTCTTC. This sequence encodes CASSWLGTGKGDEQFF. The chain links TRBV27 to TRBJ2-1, with 9 bases fitting TRBD1. Looked up from germline, CDR1 is MNHEY and CDR2 is SMNVEV (reference sequence). The trim removed 4 bases at V and 8 bases at J, leaving 12 bases unmatched. The CDR3 runs 16 residues.

The chain is built from TRBV12-3 or TRBV12-4 and TRBJ1-5; TRBD1 matches 9 bases. The CDR3 has 12 residues. Unmatched junction bases numbered 7, after V lost 10 bases and J lost 9 bases. The CDR3 coding sequence is TGTGCCACGGGACAGGGAAATTCGCCCCAGCATTTT. Amino acids: CATGQGNSPQHF.

V usage is TRBV5-1 and J usage is TRBJ1-1; unclear D gene. CDR3 length equals 16 residues. Trimming took off 0 bases at V and 1 base at J, with 13 bases between the two ends. CDR1 SGHRS and CDR2 YFSETQ come from the germline V gene. The CDR3 coding sequence is TGCGCCAGCAGCTTGGACCTGACACCACAGAACACTGAAGCTTTCTTT. Translation: CASSLDLTPQNTEAFF.

The J gene is TRBJ2-1, the V gene TRBV19; D is possibly TRBD2 (6 bases). Germline CDR1 is LNHDA and CDR2 is SQIVND (reference sequence). V was trimmed by 11 bases and J by 2 bases, leaving 16 bases between them. CDR3 length equals 14 residues. The CDR3 is CASNSGSPYNEQFF. Here the CDR3 DNA reads TGTGCCTCCAATAGCGGCTCCCCCTACAATGAGCAGTTCTTC.

The J gene is TRBJ2-7, the V gene TRBV19; D is possibly TRBD2 (7 bases). This CDR3 spans 15 amino acids. Trimming removed 4 bases at V and 4 bases at J, with 17 bases between. Per germline, CDR1 LNHDA and CDR2 SQIVND (reference sequence). Here the CDR3 reads CASSRGGSPFYEQYF. Here the CDR3 DNA reads TGTGCCAGTAGTAGGGGGGGCTCTCCGTTTTACGAGCAGTACTTC.

The chain is built from TRBV29-1 and TRBJ1-5, with TRBD1 as a possible D gene (5 bases). The CDR3 length is 16 residues. Germline CDR1 is SQVTM and CDR2 is ANQGSEA. The V and J ends lost 0 bases and 2 bases respectively, with 14 bases between them. CDR3 sequence (DNA): TGCAGCGTTGAAGATGGTCGGAGGGACGGCAATCAGCCCCAGCATTTT. Its protein is CSVEDGRRDGNQPQHF.

The chain links TRBV29-1 to TRBJ1-2, with D possibly TRBD1 on 6 matching bases. The V end lost 4 bases, the J end lost 7 bases, and 16 bases lay between the germline ends. Germline CDR1 reads SQVTM; CDR2 reads ANQGSEA. The CDR3 totals 13 residues. CDR3 nucleotides: TGCAGCGTTGTGGGGGACACCGGAGGTGGCTACACCTTC. This gives the protein CSVVGDTGGGYTF. The full variable domain, with the rest looked up from reference TRBV29-1 and TRBJ1-2, is SAVISQKPSRDICQRGTSLTIQCQVDSQVTMMFWYRQQPGQSLTLIATANQGSEATYESGFVIDKFPISRPNLTFSTLTVSNMSPEDSSIYLCSVVGDTGGGYTFGSGTRLTVV.

The gene calls are TRBV9 and TRBJ2-7, with 10 positions matching TRBD2. In germline, CDR1 is SGDLS, CDR2 YYNGEE. This CDR3 is built from 14 residues. V shed 1 base, J shed 4 bases, and the junction held 2 bases outside the gene matches. CDR3 in amino acids: CASSVTSGAYEQYF. In nucleotides, the CDR3 is TGTGCCAGCAGCGTAACTAGCGGGGCGTACGAGCAGTACTTC.

The chain links TRBV10-3 to TRBJ2-3; TRBD2 matches at 8 bases. The CDR3 runs 14 residues. The trim removed 7 bases at V and 2 bases at J, leaving 5 bases unmatched. Germline assignment: CDR1 ENHRY and CDR2 SYGVKD. As DNA, the CDR3 is TGTGCCATCAAGCTAGCGGGCTCCACAGATACGCAGTATTTT. This codes for CAIKLAGSTDTQYF.

The chain couples TRBV5-1 to TRBJ1-2; the D gene is possibly TRBD1 (6 bases). Trimming cost V 0 bases and J 4 bases, with 13 bases left between them. The length of the CDR3 is 15 residues. Germline CDR1 is SGHRS and CDR2 is YFSETQ. This CDR3 is CASSLGQALTYGYTF. The CDR3 DNA sequence: TGCGCCAGCAGCTTGGGACAGGCGCTAACCTATGGCTACACCTTC.

The V gene is TRBV7-3, the J gene TRBJ2-5, with 10 bases aligning to TRBD1. Germline V gene lookup returns CDR1 SGHTA and CDR2 FQGTGA. J was trimmed by 4 bases and V by 5 bases; bases with no gene match: 7. CDR3 length: 15 amino acids. This CDR3 is CASSTTGGAGETQYF. In DNA form, the CDR3 reads TGTGCCAGCAGCACGACAGGGGGCGCGGGAGAGACCCAGTACTTC.